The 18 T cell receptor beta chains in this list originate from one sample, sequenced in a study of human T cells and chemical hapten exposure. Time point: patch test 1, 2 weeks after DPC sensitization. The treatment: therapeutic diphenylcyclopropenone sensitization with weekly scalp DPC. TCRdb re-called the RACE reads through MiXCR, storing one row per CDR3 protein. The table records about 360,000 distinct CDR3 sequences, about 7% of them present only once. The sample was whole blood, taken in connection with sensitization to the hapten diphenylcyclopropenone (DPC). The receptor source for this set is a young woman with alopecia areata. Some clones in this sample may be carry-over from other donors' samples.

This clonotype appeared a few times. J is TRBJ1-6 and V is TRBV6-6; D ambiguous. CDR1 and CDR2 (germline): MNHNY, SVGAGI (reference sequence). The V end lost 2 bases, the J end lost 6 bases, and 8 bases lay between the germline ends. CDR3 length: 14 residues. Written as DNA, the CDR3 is TGTGCCAGCAGTTACAGGGCAGCTAATTCACCCCTCCACTTT. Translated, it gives CASSYRAANSPLHF.

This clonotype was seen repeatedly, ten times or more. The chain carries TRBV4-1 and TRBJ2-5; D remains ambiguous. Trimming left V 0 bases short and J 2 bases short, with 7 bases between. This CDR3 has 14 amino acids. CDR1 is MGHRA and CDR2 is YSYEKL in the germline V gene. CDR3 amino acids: CASSQEGIQETQYF. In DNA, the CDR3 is TGCGCCAGCAGCCAAGAGGGGATTCAAGAGACCCAGTACTTC.

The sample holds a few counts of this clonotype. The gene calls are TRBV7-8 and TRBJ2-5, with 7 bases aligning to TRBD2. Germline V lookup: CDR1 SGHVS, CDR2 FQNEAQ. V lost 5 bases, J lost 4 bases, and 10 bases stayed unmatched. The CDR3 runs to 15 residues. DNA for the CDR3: TGTGCCAGCAGCCCAAGGGCGACTAGCCCAGAGACCCAGTACTTC. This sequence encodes CASSPRATSPETQYF.

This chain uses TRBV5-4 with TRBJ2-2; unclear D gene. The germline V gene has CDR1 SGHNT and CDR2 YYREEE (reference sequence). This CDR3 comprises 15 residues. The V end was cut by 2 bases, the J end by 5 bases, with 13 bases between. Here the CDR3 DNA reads TGTGCCAGCAGCTTCTCGGGCGCGCGAACCGGGGAGCTGTTTTTT. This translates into CASSFSGARTGELFF.

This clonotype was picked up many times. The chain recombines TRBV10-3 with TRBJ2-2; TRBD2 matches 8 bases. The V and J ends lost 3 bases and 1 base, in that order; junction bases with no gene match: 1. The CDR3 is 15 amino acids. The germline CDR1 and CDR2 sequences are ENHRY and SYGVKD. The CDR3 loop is CAISDLAGNTGELFF. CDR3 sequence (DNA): TGTGCCATCAGTGATCTAGCGGGGAACACCGGGGAGCTGTTTTTT.

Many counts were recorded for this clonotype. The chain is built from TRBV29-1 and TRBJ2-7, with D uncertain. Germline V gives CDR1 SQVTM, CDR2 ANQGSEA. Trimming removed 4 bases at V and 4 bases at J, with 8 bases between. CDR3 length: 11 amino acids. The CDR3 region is CSVVTEYEQYF. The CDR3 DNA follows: TGCAGCGTTGTAACAGAATACGAGCAGTACTTC.

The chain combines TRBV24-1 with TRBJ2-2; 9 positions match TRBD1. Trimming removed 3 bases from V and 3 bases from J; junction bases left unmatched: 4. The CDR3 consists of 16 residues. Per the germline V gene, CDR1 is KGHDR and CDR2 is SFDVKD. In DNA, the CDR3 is TGTGCCACCAGTGATCCGGGACAGGGCGACACCGGGGAGCTGTTTTTT. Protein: CATSDPGQGDTGELFF.

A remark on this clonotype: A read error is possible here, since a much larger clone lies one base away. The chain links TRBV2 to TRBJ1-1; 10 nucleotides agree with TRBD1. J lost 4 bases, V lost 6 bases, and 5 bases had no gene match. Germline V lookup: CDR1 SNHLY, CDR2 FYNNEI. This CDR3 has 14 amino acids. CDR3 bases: TGTGCCAGCAGAGCCAGGACAGGGGGCACTGAAGCTTTCTTT. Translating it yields CASRARTGGTEAFF.

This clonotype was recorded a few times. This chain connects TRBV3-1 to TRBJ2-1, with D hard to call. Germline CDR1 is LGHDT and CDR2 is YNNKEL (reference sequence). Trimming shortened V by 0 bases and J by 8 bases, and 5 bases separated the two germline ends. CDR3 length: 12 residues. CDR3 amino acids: CASSQEVDEQFF. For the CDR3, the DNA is TGTGCCAGCAGCCAAGAGGTAGATGAGCAGTTCTTC.

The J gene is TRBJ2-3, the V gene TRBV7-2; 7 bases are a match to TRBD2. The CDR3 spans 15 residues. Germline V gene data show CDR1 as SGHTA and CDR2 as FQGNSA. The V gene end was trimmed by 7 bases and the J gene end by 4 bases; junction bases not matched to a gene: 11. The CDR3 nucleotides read TGTGCCAGCATCCGGGCGTTTGGGGGGGCAGATACGCAGTATTTT. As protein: CASIRAFGGADTQYF.

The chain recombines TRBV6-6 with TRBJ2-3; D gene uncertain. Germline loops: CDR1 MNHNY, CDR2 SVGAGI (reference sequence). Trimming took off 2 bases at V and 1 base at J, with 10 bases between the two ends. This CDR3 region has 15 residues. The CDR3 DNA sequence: TGTGCCAGCAGTTACGTCGCCAGCCGCACAGATACGCAGTATTTT. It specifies CASSYVASRTDTQYF.

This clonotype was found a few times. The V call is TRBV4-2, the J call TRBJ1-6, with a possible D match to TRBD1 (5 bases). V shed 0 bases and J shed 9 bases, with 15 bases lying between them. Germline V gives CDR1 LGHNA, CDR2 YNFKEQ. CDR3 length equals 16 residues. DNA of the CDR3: TGTGCCAGCAGCCAAGAGATGGGGACCCAAAGTTCACCCCTCCACTTT. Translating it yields CASSQEMGTQSSPLHF.

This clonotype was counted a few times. As DNA, the CDR3 is TGTGCCACCTCCAGGGATGTCTCCTACAATGAGCAGTTCTTC. The encoded protein is CATSRDVSYNEQFF. J is TRBJ2-1 and V is TRBV24-1, with a weak D call TRBD1 (5 bases). Trimming removed 9 bases at V and 0 bases at J, with 11 bases between. Germline V gene data show CDR1 as KGHDR and CDR2 as SFDVKD. The CDR3 has 14 amino acids.

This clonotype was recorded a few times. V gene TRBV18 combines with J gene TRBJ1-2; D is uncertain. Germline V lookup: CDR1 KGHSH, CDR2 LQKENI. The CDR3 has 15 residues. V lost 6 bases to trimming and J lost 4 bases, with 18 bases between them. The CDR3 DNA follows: TGTGCCAGCTCTACCAACCCGGGGAGCGCCTATGGCTACACCTTC. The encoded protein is CASSTNPGSAYGYTF.

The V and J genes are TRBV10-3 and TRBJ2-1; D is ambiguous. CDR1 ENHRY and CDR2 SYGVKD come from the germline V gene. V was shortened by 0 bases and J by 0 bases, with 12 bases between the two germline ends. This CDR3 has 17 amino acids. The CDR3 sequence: CAISESAGSSSYNEQFF. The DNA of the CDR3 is TGTGCCATCAGTGAGTCGGCCGGCTCAAGCTCCTACAATGAGCAGTTCTTC.

The CDR3: CASTHRVFPDNEQFF. CDR3 coding DNA: TGTGCCAGCACCCACAGGGTTTTCCCCGACAATGAGCAGTTCTTC. The chain links TRBV2 to TRBJ2-1; perhaps TRBD1 as D (6 bases). The CDR3 contains 15 residues. Trimming removed 7 bases at V and 5 bases at J, with 18 bases between. Germline CDR1 is SNHLY and CDR2 is FYNNEI.

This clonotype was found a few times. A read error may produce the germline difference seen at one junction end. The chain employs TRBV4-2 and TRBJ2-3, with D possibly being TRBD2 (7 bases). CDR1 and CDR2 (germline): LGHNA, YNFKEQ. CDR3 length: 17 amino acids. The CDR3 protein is CTSSQEIGGGLTDTQYF. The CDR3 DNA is TGTACCAGCAGCCAAGAGATTGGGGGGGGCCTCACAGATACGCAGTATTTT.

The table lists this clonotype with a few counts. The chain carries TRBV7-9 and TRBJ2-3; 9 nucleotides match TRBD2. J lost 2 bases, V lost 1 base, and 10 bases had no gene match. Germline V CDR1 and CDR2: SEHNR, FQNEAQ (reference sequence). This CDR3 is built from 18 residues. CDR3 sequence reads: CASSLVQIAGGYTDTQYF. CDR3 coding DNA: TGTGCCAGCAGCTTAGTTCAAATTGCGGGGGGGTACACAGATACGCAGTATTTT.